Presented here are 14 T cell receptor beta chains from one specimen sequenced in a study of blood T cell repertoires in COVID-19. Libraries were prepared by immunoSEQ multiplex PCR; TCRdb keeps only in-frame clonotypes and omits some of them. Of 200,000 to 250,000 clones listed, 85% to 90% are singletons. Specimen: PBMCs or T cells enriched from blood (not recorded which). The source of these receptors is a woman between 50 and 59 years old in a cohort exposed to, infected with or recovered from COVID-19 (not recorded which).

V gene TRBV6-2 or TRBV6-3 combines with J gene TRBJ2-7, with D maybe TRBD1 (6 bases). CDR3 length equals 14 residues. The germline gives CDR1 MNHEY, CDR2 SVGEGT. V dropped 5 bases and J dropped 4 bases, with 15 bases sitting between them. The CDR3 sequence is CASSTYRVQYEQYF. CDR3 bases: TGTGCCAGCAGTACCTACAGGGTGCAATACGAGCAGTACTTC.

The gene calls are TRBV4-3 and TRBJ1-2; 9 bases agree with TRBD1. V trimming: 3 bases; J trimming: 4 bases; junction bases outside the gene matches: 9. This CDR3 has 16 amino acids. Germline V gene sequence: CDR1 LGHNA, CDR2 YSLEER. CDR3 residues: CASSHRTGGAGYGYTF. In DNA form, the CDR3 reads TGCGCCAGCAGCCACCGCACAGGGGGCGCCGGCTATGGCTACACCTTC.

The chain carries TRBV7-9 and TRBJ1-5; 10 positions agree with TRBD1. The CDR3 is 16 amino acids. The V gene's germline CDR1 is SEHNR and CDR2 FQNEAQ (reference sequence). Trimming took 5 bases from V and 6 from J; bases not matched to a gene: 10. Written as DNA, the CDR3 is TGTGCCAGCAGCGGCTCCCACGACAGGGGGCCTCAGCCCCAGCATTTT. Protein: CASSGSHDRGPQPQHF.

This sequence joins TRBV15 and TRBJ2-5; 7 bases map to TRBD2. The CDR3 is 14 amino acids. CDR1 and CDR2 (germline): LNHNV, YYDKDF (reference sequence). Trimming took 4 bases from V and 0 from J; bases not matched to a gene: 2. The CDR3 protein is CATSMGGYQETQYF. CDR3 in DNA: TGTGCCACCAGCATGGGAGGGTACCAAGAGACCCAGTACTTC.

V is TRBV12-3 or TRBV12-4 and J is TRBJ2-3; no firm D call. The CDR3 has 12 amino acids. V was trimmed by 6 bases and J by 0 bases, leaving 4 bases between them. CDR3 in amino acids: CASRQSTDTQYF. The CDR3 DNA reads TGTGCCAGCAGGCAGAGCACAGATACGCAGTATTTT.

This clone was picked up one time. CDR3 protein: CASSQVPGQPQHF. The CDR3 region has the DNA TGTGCCAGCAGCCAAGTACCTGGCCAGCCCCAGCATTTT. This chain uses TRBV14 with TRBJ1-5; D is unresolved. With 1 base removed from V and 7 bases from J, the gap between germline ends came to 8 bases. In germline, CDR1 is SGHDN, CDR2 FVKESK. This CDR3 contains 13 residues.

The DNA of the CDR3 is TGCGCCAGCAGCTTCCGTAGGACTAGCTTATACAATGAGCAGTTCTTC. Amino acids: CASSFRRTSLYNEQFF. The V gene is TRBV5-1, the J gene TRBJ2-1, with 8 bases matching TRBD2. The CDR3 is 16 amino acids. V shed 2 bases, J shed 4 bases, and the junction held 8 bases outside the gene matches. In germline, CDR1 is SGHRS, CDR2 YFSETQ.

The genes are TRBV3-1 (or the pseudogene TRBV3-2) and TRBJ1-2; the match to TRBD1 covers 10 bases. This CDR3 region has 17 residues. Germline-derived CDR1 and CDR2 are LGHDT and YNNKEL (reference sequence). V was clipped by 0 bases and J by 7 bases; unmatched bases: 11. The CDR3 DNA reads TGTGCCAGCAGCCAAGAGGGCCTCGACAGGGGGCGCGGTGGCTACACCTTC. It specifies CASSQEGLDRGRGGYTF.

This chain links TRBV3-1 (or the pseudogene TRBV3-2) with TRBJ2-5; 9 bases align to TRBD2. The trim removed 3 bases at V and 5 bases at J, leaving 7 bases unmatched. This CDR3 region has 15 residues. CDR1 is LGHDT, CDR2 YNNKEL, per germline (reference sequence). CDR3 residues: CASSQGAGGFETQYF. The CDR3 DNA reads as TGTGCCAGCAGCCAGGGGGCGGGAGGGTTCGAGACCCAGTACTTC.

This clone was observed a few times. The chain couples TRBV24-1 to TRBJ1-6; D is unresolved. V lost 5 bases and J 8 bases, leaving 9 bases between the germline ends. The CDR3 is 13 residues long. Per germline, CDR1 KGHDR and CDR2 SFDVKD. CDR3 sequence reads: CATSVTIDSPLHF. As DNA, the CDR3 is TGTGCCACCAGTGTAACAATCGATTCACCCCTCCACTTT.

J is TRBJ2-1 and V is TRBV5-5; D is perhaps TRBD1 (5 bases). V gave up 0 bases and J gave up 14 bases, with 9 bases separating them. Germline-derived CDR1 and CDR2 are SGHKS and YYEKEE (reference sequence). This CDR3 has 11 amino acids. CDR3: CASSLVGAKFF. CDR3 sequence (DNA): TGTGCCAGCAGCTTGGTTGGGGCGAAGTTCTTC.

As concerns this clone: Its ends do not fully match the called genes, so a read error is possible. The chain links TRBV3-1 (or the pseudogene TRBV3-2) to TRBJ2-7; 7 bases agree with TRBD2. The CDR3 has 15 amino acids. Germline lookup yields CDR1 LGHDT and CDR2 YNNKEL (reference sequence). CDR3 nucleotides: TGTGCCACCAGCCCCTCCGCTAGCGGCTCCTACGAGCAGTACTTC. It is translated as CATSPSASGSYEQYF.

The rearrangement joins TRBV2 to TRBJ1-4; 8 positions match TRBD1. The CDR3 has 14 amino acids. The V segment lost 4 bases and the J segment 5 bases; nucleotides outside the gene matches: 3. Germline V lookup: CDR1 SNHLY, CDR2 FYNNEI. For the CDR3, the DNA is TGTGCCAGCAGTGGGCAGGGGGCAAATGAAAAACTGTTTTTT. It is translated as CASSGQGANEKLFF.

This chain connects TRBV28 to TRBJ1-4; D not certain. The CDR3 has 13 residues. Between the trimmed V and J ends, which lost 3 bases and 7 bases, there was a span of 9 bases. Per germline, CDR1 MDHEN and CDR2 SYDVKM. The CDR3 reads CASSFPAGEKLFF. DNA of the CDR3: TGTGCCAGCAGTTTCCCGGCGGGTGAAAAACTGTTTTTT.